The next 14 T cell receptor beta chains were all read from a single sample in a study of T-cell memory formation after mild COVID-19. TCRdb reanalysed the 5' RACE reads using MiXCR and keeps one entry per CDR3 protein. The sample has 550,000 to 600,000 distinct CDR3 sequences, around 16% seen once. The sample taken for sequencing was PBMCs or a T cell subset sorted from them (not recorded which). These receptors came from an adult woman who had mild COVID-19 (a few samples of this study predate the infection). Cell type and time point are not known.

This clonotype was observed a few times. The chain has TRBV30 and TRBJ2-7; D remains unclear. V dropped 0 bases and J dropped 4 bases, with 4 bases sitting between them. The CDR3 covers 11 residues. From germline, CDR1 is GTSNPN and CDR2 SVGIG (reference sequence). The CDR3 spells CAWSVQYEQYF. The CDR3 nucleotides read TGTGCCTGGAGTGTACAGTACGAGCAGTACTTC.

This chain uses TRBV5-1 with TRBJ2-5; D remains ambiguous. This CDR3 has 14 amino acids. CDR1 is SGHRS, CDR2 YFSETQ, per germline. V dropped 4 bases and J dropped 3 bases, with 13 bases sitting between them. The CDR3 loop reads CASSPTVGEETQYF. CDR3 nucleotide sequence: TGCGCCAGCAGCCCGACCGTTGGGGAAGAGACCCAGTACTTC.

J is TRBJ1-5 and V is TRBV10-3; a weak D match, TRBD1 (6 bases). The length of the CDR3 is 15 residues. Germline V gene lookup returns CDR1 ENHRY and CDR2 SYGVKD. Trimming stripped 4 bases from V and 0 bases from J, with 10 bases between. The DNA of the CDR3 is TGTGCCATCAGTGGAGGGGGAAGTAGCAATCAGCCCCAGCATTTT. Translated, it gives CAISGGGSSNQPQHF.

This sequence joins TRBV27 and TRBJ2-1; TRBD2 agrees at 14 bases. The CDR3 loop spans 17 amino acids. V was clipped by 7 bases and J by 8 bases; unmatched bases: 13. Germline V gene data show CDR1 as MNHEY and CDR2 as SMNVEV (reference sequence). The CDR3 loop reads CASKHNSRTSGRYEQFF. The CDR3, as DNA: TGTGCCAGCAAACACAACAGTAGGACTAGCGGGAGGTATGAGCAGTTCTTC.

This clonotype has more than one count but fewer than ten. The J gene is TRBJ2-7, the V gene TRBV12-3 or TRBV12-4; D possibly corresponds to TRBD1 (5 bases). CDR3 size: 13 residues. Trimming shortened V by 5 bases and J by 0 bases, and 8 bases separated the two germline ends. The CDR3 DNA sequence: TGTGCCAGCAGTAGGACATACTCCTACGAGCAGTACTTC. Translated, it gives CASSRTYSYEQYF.

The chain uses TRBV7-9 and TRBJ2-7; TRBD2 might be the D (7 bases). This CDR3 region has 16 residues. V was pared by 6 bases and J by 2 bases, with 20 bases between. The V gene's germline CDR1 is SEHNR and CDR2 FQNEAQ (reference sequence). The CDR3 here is CASRPTNREGTYEQYF. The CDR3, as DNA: TGTGCCAGCAGACCAACAAACAGGGAGGGAACCTACGAGCAGTACTTC. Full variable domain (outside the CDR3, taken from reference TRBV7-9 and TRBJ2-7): DTGVSQNPRHKITKRGQNVTFRCDPISEHNRLYWYRQTLGQGPEFLTYFQNEAQLEKSRLLSDRFSAERPKGSFSTLEIQRTEQGDSAMYLCASRPTNREGTYEQYFGPGTRLTVT.

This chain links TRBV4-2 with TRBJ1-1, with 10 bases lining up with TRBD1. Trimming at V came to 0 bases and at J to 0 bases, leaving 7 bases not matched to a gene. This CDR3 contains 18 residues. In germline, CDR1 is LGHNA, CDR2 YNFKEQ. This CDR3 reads CASSQELYGTGVNTEAFF. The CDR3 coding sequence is TGTGCCAGCAGCCAAGAGCTCTATGGGACAGGGGTGAACACTGAAGCTTTCTTT.

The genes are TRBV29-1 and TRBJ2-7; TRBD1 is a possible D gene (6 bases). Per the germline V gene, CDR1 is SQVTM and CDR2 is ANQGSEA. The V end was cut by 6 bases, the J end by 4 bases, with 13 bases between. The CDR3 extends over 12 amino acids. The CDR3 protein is CSVTTGLYEQYF. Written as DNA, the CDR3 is TGCAGCGTGACAACAGGGTTGTACGAGCAGTACTTC.

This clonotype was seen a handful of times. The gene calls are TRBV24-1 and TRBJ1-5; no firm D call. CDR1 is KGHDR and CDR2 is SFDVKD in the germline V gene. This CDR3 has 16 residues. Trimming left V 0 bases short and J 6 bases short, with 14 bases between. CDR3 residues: CATSDLDIPPGQPQHF. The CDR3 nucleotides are TGTGCCACCAGTGATTTGGACATACCTCCAGGTCAGCCCCAGCATTTT.

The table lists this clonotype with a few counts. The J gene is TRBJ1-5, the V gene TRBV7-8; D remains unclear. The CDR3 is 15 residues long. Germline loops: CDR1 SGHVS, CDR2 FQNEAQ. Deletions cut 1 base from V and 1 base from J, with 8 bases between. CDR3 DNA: TGTGCCAGCAGCTTAGGAGGTTGGAGCAATCAGCCCCAGCATTTT. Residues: CASSLGGWSNQPQHF.

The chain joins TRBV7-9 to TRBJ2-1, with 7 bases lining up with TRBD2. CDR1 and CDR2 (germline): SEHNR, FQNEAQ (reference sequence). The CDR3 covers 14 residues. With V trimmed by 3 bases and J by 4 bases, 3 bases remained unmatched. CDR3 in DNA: TGTGCCAGCAGCTTCGCGGGAGATTACAATGAGCAGTTCTTC. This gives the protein CASSFAGDYNEQFF.

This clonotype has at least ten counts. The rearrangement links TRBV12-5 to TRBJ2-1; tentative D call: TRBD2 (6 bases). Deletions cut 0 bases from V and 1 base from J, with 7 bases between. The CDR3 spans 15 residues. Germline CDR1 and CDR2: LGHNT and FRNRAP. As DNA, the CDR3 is TGTGCTAGTGGTTTGGTGGGACTTTCCTACAATGAGCAGTTCTTC. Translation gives CASGLVGLSYNEQFF.

CDR3 DNA: TGTGCCACCAGCATAGATAGACAGGGGGGCAATCTCCCCCAGCATTTT. It specifies CATSIDRQGGNLPQHF. The chain recombines TRBV15 with TRBJ1-5; 9 nucleotides agree with TRBD1. In germline, CDR1 is LNHNV, CDR2 YYDKDF (reference sequence). This CDR3 has 16 amino acids. V lost 4 bases to trimming and J lost 10 bases; unmatched junction nucleotides: 14. The whole variable domain, remainder taken from reference TRBV15 and TRBJ1-5, is DAMVIQNPRYQVTQFGKPVTLSCSQTLNHNVMYWYQQKSSQAPKLLFHYYDKDFNNEADTPDNFQSRRPNTSFCFLDIRSPGLGDTAMYLCATSIDRQGGNLPQHFGDGTRLSIL.

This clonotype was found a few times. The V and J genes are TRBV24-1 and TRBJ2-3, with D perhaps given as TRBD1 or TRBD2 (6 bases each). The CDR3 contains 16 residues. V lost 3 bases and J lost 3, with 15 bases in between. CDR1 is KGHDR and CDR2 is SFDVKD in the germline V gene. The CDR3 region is CATSDPGASRTDTQYF. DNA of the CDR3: TGTGCCACCAGTGATCCGGGGGCCTCGAGAACAGATACGCAGTATTTT.